This entry concerns a single TCR beta chain. The antigen this receptor binds is unknown. Nothing much larger sits one base from this clone, and base qualities are not available. These data belong to a study of OX40 agonist ivuxolimab in advanced cancers. As for the study more broadly: The costimulatory receptor OX40 (CD134) was targeted by ivuxolimab, a fully human IgG2 agonistic monoclonal antibody. Intravenous ivuxolimab was administered to patients every 2 weeks at six dose levels: 0.01, 0.1, 0.3, 1.5, 3 and 10 mg/kg. Of the roughly 52 patients in dose escalation, some 19 had hepatocellular carcinoma, around 15 had melanoma, 9 had renal cell carcinoma and 9 had head and neck cancer. In the dose-escalation cohort, approximately 82% of patients were male, and the mean age was approximately 60 years, with a range of about 23 to 85. Patients were allowed to have had prior anti-PD-1, anti-PD-L1 or anti-CTLA-4 therapy, and about 40% of the dose-escalation patients had been treated with checkpoint inhibitors. Partial responses occurred in three dose-escalation patients: two with cutaneous melanoma and one with hepatocellular carcinoma. The purpose of peripheral TCRbeta sequencing was to test whether ivuxolimab changed TCR sequence diversity and led to clonal T-cell expansion. The paper reports the monotherapy dose-escalation portion (N = 52 patients) of the phase I ivuxolimab trial.

General study outcomes and caveats: Partial responders in the 0.1-3.0 mg/kg groups had among the lowest normalized peripheral clonal expansion, especially among CD8+ T cells. Low levels of normalized T-cell clonal expansion were also seen in some patients who did not respond. After ivuxolimab, more expanded clones were found on average in CD8+ T cells than in CD4+ T cells. The antigen specificity of the peripheral T cells that underwent clonal expansion was not determined. Clonal expansion of both CD4+ and CD8+ blood T cells was observed from baseline to week 6 at doses 0.1 to 3.0 mg/kg.

The trial excluded patients who had a history of autoimmune disease or who were on systemic immunosuppression. In every dose cohort, peripheral blood was drawn for TCR sequencing at baseline, cycle 4 day 1, and cycle 7 day 1. Samples were obtained from an open-label, multicenter, first-in-human phase I dose-escalation trial of ivuxolimab. Adults with locally advanced or metastatic melanoma, renal cell carcinoma, hepatocellular carcinoma or head and neck squamous cell carcinoma were enrolled in the trial. Before TCR sequencing, CD4+ T cells and CD8+ T cells from peripheral blood were sorted into separate populations. The CDR3 contains 17 residues, cysteine and phenylalanine counted. Only CDR3 DNA remains: 51 bases, in frame from the first base. CDR1 and CDR2, looked up from the germline V gene (reference sequence), are SGHNT and YYREEE. Germline trimming: 9 bases from V, 10 bases from J; junction bases outside gene matches: 20.

To sequence the TCRbeta CDR3 region, genomic DNA was isolated from the sorted cells. TCRbeta CDR3 regions were sequenced using the immunoSEQ Assay. The table comes from immuneACCESS by way of TCRdb, which keeps in-frame sequences with V and J called. Part of the clones is missing from these tables; in studies checked, under half for an unresolved V gene and the rest for unknown reasons. This sample has 60,000 to 95,000 clones in its table, and around nine tenths of those were observed once. Clones ranked in the top ten supply 0.3% to 0.45% of the sample. The rearrangement combines TRBV5-4 with TRBJ2-1, and 12 junction bases match TRBD2. The TCR comes from an adult with an advanced solid tumor such as melanoma, head and neck, liver or kidney cancer. The sample here was CD4+ or CD8+ T cells sorted from blood, taken in a trial of the OX40 agonist ivuxolimab. The CDR3 protein sequence reads: CATQETFGLAGFPEQFF. The nucleotides are TGTGCCACACAGGAGACGTTCGGACTAGCGGGGTTCCCGGAGCAGTTCTTC.